The clone carrying this T cell receptor beta chain was recorded many times. The sample belongs to a study of neurological immune-mediated disorders. Time point indicated: longitudinal time-point 2. This CDR3 comprises 14 residues. Germline V gene lookup returns CDR1 SGDLS and CDR2 YYNGEE. Trimming stripped 4 bases from V and 0 bases from J, with 11 bases between. TCRdb independently ran MiXCR on the 5' RACE reads; one entry per CDR3 protein. The sample has about 80,000 distinct CDR3 sequences; over 4.5% are singletons. The chain joins TRBV9 to TRBJ2-7; D not certain. Material: PBMCs. The TCR comes from a woman aged 55-70 years with multiple sclerosis. As DNA, the CDR3 is TGTGCCAGCAGCCCAGTGGGTACCTCCTACGAGCAGTACTTC. Protein: CASSPVGTSYEQYF.